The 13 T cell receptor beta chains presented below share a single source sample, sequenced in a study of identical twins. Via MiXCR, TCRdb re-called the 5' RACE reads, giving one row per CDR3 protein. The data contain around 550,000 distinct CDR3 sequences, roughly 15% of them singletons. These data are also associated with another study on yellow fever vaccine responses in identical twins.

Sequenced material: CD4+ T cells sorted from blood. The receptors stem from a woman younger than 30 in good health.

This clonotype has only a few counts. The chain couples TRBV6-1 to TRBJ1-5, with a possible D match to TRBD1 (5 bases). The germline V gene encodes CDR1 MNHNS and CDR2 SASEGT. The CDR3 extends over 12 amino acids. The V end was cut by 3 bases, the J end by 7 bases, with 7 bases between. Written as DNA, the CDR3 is TGTGCCAGCAGTGACAGGGCCCAGCCCCAGCATTTT. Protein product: CASSDRAQPQHF.

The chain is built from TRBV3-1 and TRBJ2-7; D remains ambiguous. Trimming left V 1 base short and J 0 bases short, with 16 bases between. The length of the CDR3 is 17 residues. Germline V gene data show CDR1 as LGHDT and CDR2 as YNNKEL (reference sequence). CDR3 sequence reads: CASSQGPTLRRSYEQYF. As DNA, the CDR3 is TGTGCCAGCAGCCAAGGACCCACTCTTCGGCGCTCCTACGAGCAGTACTTC.

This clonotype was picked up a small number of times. CDR3 bases: TGTGCCAGCAGTCTCAGGGGGGAAGGGGCCAACGTCCTGACTTTC. Amino acids: CASSLRGEGANVLTF. The chain has TRBV12-3 or TRBV12-4 and TRBJ2-6, with D tentatively TRBD1 (7 bases). This CDR3 is 15 amino acids long. V gave up 5 bases and J gave up 4 bases, with 12 bases separating them.

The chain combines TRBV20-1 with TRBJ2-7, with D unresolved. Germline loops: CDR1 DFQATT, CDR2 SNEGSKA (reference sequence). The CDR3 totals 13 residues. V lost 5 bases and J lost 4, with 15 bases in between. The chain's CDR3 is CSAGRMNLYEQYV. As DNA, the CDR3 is TGCAGTGCTGGTAGAATGAACTTATACGAGCAGTACGTC.

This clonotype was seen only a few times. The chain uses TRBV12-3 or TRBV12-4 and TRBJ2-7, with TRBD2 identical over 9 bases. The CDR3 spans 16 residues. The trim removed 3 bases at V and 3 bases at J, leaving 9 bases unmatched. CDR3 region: CASSLKLAGSGYEQYF. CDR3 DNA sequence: TGTGCCAGCAGTTTGAAGCTAGCGGGATCAGGCTACGAGCAGTACTTC.

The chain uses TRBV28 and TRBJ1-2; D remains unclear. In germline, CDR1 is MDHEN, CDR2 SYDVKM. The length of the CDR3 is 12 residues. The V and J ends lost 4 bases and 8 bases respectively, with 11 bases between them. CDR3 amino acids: CASSSTNQGYTF. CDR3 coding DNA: TGTGCCAGCAGTTCGACCAACCAGGGCTACACCTTC.

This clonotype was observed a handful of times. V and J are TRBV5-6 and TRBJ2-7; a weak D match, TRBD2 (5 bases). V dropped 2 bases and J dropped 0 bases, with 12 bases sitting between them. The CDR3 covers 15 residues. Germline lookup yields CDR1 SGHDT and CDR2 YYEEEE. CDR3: CASSFRGAVSYEQYF. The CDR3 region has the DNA TGTGCCAGCAGCTTCCGGGGAGCGGTCTCCTACGAGCAGTACTTC.

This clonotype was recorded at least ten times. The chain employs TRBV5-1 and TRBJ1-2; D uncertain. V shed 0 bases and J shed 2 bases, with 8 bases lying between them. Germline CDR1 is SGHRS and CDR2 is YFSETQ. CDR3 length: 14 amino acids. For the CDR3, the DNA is TGCGCCAGCAGCTTGGCGCCGGAAAACTATGGCTACACCTTC. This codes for CASSLAPENYGYTF.

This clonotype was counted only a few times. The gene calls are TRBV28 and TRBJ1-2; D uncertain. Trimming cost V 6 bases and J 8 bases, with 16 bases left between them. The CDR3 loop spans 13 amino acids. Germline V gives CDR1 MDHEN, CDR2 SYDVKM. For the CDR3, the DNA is TGTGCCAGCAGGCTCGGTCATGACGGAGGCTACACCTTC. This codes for CASRLGHDGGYTF.

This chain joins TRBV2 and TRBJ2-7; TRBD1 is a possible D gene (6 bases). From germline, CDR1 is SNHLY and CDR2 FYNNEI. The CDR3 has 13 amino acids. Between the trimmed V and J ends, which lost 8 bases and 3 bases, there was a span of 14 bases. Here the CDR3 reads CASGKTGNYEQYV. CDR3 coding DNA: TGTGCCAGCGGAAAGACAGGCAACTACGAGCAGTACGTC.

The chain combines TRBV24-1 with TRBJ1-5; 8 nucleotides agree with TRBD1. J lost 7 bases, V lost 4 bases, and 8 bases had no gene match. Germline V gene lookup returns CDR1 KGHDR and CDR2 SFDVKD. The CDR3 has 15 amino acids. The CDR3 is CATSDLPGGQQPQHF. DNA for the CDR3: TGTGCCACCAGTGACCTTCCAGGGGGCCAGCAGCCCCAGCATTTT.

CDR3 amino acids: CASETLDGYGYTF. The CDR3 DNA reads TGTGCCAGCGAGACACTGGATGGCTATGGCTACACCTTC. The chain uses TRBV6-1 and TRBJ1-2; D gene unclear. V was pared by 8 bases and J by 4 bases, with 14 bases between. The germline V gene has CDR1 MNHNS and CDR2 SASEGT. The CDR3 loop spans 13 amino acids.

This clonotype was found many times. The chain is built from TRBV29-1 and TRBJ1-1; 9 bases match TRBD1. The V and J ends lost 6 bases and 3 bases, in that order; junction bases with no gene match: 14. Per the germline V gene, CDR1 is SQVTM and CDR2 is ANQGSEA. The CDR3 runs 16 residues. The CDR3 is CSVGTGPVSWDTEAFF. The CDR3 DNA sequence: TGCAGCGTCGGGACAGGGCCCGTTTCCTGGGACACTGAAGCTTTCTTT.